The TCR beta chain under discussion was sequenced for a study of blood T cell repertoires in COVID-19 (dated by TCRdb to 2018 to 2021). For context, the study as a whole: The collaborator samples originated in the United States, Italy and Spain and spanned the acute and convalescent phases of COVID-19. The material from the prospective study consisted of cDNA or gDNA derived from T cells, B-cell-depleted T cells, or PBMCs. Deeply sampled blood TCRbeta repertoires from subjects exposed to, actively infected with, or recovered from COVID-19 were included in the dataset. The repertoires were released in a freely available public database meant as a resource for research on the immune response to SARS-CoV-2. The samples were drawn from two sources: the first 160 participants of the ongoing ImmuneRACE study, and some 1,300 subjects contributed by 6 global collaborators. A de-identified subject ID, COVID-19 status, age in years and sex were almost always included in the sample metadata. Where available, HLA class I and class II types were taken from metadata supplied by the sample provider and were not determined by assay-based typing.

Findings and caveats that apply to the study as a whole: The amount of clinical and demographic metadata varied by source and participant and was provided uncurated.

The collaborating institutions used their own protocols to collect whole blood in K2EDTA tubes. For TCRbeta analysis, collaborators shipped samples in one of three forms: frozen whole blood, isolated PBMCs, or DNA extracted from either of those sample types. TCRbeta CDR3 regions were amplified from genomic DNA by means of the immunoSEQ Assay, a bias-controlled multiplex PCR. The study's own analysis went as follows. Within the assay, amplification of reference gene primers was used to estimate how many nucleated cells each sample contained. To quantify the absolute abundance of each unique TCRbeta CDR3 rearrangement, sequence reads were collapsed and filtered. For each sample, productive Simpson clonality was calculated by taking the square root of Simpson's diversity index across productive rearrangements. What TCRdb holds here is the immuneACCESS table cut down to in-frame rearrangements. Part of the clones is not present; checked against another copy, under half of the missing clones reflect an unresolved V gene, and the others are unexplained. Clone size and V and J calls were adopted from that table, with D and trimming inferred from the DNA. The table for this sample lists about 250,000 clones; about 80% of them were counted only once. The ten largest clones represent more than 7% of the sample.

Note on this clone: Which antigen it targets is not known. Per-base quality was not reported, and no clone a single base away is much larger than it.

The CDR3 sequence holds 14 residues, the cysteine and phenylalanine included. Only the CDR3 part of the read is kept: 42 bases, read in frame from the first base. As encoded in the germline V gene, CDR1 is MNHEY while CDR2 is SVGAGI. Relative to germline, V is missing 8 bases and J is missing 0 bases, with 6 bases of the junction outside any gene match. This sequence was found in a man of 80 years or more with acute or convalescent COVID-19. The sample was peripheral blood. The rearranged chain carries TRBV6-5 and TRBJ1-1, and TRBD1 matches 7 of the central bases. The DNA sequence is as follows: TGTGCCAGCGAGAACAGGGGCTTGAACACTGAAGCTTTCTTT. Translated, this is CASENRGLNTEAFF.